The sequence of this T cell receptor beta chain was determined in a study of blood T cell repertoires in COVID-19. The germline gives CDR1 MNHEY, CDR2 SVGAGI. V dropped 4 bases and J dropped 6 bases, with 15 bases sitting between them. CDR3 length: 15 residues. Using immunoSEQ multiplex PCR, the repertoire was profiled, and TCRdb retains in-frame clones only, with some absent. The sample consists of under 200,000 clones, around 90% of them appearing once. The clonotype comes from a man aged 55 to 70 with COVID-19, enrolled during active disease. The sample comprised peripheral blood. The gene calls are TRBV6-5 and TRBJ1-4; tentative D call: TRBD1 (6 bases). The CDR3 DNA reads TGTGCCAGCAGTTTATTGACAGGAGTGGATGAAAAACTGTTTTTT. It specifies CASSLLTGVDEKLFF.